Below, 14 T cell receptor beta chains from the same sample are listed, as sequenced in a study of blood T cell repertoires in COVID-19. Profiled with immunoSEQ multiplex PCR; TCRdb holds only in-frame clones, not every one. In the table there are roughly 75,000 clones, 90% of which are singletons. The specimen sequenced was peripheral blood. The receptors stem from a human donor in a cohort sampled during active COVID-19.

The chain couples TRBV29-1 to TRBJ2-7; 9 bases map to TRBD2. Trimming took 4 bases from V and 6 from J; bases not matched to a gene: 10. The CDR3 runs to 14 residues. The germline CDR1 and CDR2 sequences are SQVTM and ANQGSEA. The CDR3 sequence is CSVAEAGGPVEQYF. The CDR3 DNA sequence: TGCAGCGTTGCTGAGGCGGGGGGGCCGGTCGAGCAGTACTTC.

The J gene is TRBJ1-2, the V gene TRBV6-2 or TRBV6-3, with D tentatively TRBD1 (6 bases). The CDR3 consists of 15 residues. V was pared by 4 bases and J by 2 bases, with 14 bases between. Germline V CDR1 and CDR2: MNHEY, SVGEGT. In DNA, the CDR3 is TGTGCCAGCAGTTCGGGACACCAGCGAAACTATGGCTACACCTTC. The encoded protein is CASSSGHQRNYGYTF.

V is TRBV9 and J is TRBJ1-2, with D possibly matching TRBD1 (6 bases). Trimming pared 0 bases from V and 7 bases from J, leaving 13 bases between. Germline V gene data show CDR1 as SGDLS and CDR2 as YYNGEE. The CDR3 consists of 14 residues. CDR3 in DNA: TGTGCCAGCAGCGTAGCGGACCCCAGGGGTGGCTACACCTTC. This sequence encodes CASSVADPRGGYTF.

The chain has TRBV7-2 and TRBJ1-4; no firm D call. Per the germline V gene, CDR1 is SGHTA and CDR2 is FQGNSA. V lost 5 bases to trimming and J lost 3 bases, with 13 bases between them. This CDR3 has 15 amino acids. The CDR3 bases are TGTGCCAGCAGCCCTACAGAACTCCCTAATGAAAAACTGTTTTTT. Its translation: CASSPTELPNEKLFF.

This chain uses TRBV2 with TRBJ2-7; 9 bases align to TRBD1. Germline CDR1 is SNHLY and CDR2 is FYNNEI. The CDR3 has 14 amino acids. Unmatched junction bases numbered 5, after V lost 5 bases and J lost 3 bases. CDR3 sequence (DNA): TGTGCCAGCAGTTGGACAGGGGTGAACTACGAGCAGTACTTC. It encodes CASSWTGVNYEQYF.

This chain uses TRBV20-1 with TRBJ2-3; 10 positions agree with TRBD2. The J segment lost 2 bases and the V segment lost 3 bases, leaving 11 bases of the junction unmatched. This CDR3 is 17 amino acids long. From germline, CDR1 is DFQATT and CDR2 SNEGSKA (reference sequence). CDR3 nucleotides: TGCAGTGCTAGTTCCGAGCGGGGGGGCACGTTCACAGATACGCAGTATTTT. Protein: CSASSERGGTFTDTQYF.

The rearrangement uses TRBV4-1 and TRBJ2-7; unclear D gene. The CDR3 loop spans 14 amino acids. Germline V CDR1 and CDR2: MGHRA, YSYEKL. Trimming removed 0 bases from V and 3 bases from J, with 9 bases in between. This chain's CDR3 is CASSQEARNYEQYF. In nucleotides, the CDR3 is TGCGCCAGCAGCCAAGAGGCCAGGAACTACGAGCAGTACTTC.

The chain uses TRBV5-1 and TRBJ2-5; D gene ambiguous. The CDR3 is 14 amino acids. Trimming pared 5 bases from V and 1 base from J, leaving 12 bases between. Germline V lookup: CDR1 SGHRS, CDR2 YFSETQ. The CDR3 nucleotides read TGCGCCAGCAGTCCTCTCCGGGTCCAAGAGACCCAGTACTTC. Translation gives CASSPLRVQETQYF.

This chain joins TRBV15 and TRBJ1-5; D is unclear. Per germline, CDR1 LNHNV and CDR2 YYDKDF (reference sequence). Trimming cost V 1 base and J 0 bases, with 16 bases left between them. CDR3 length: 18 amino acids. The DNA for the CDR3 is TGTGCCACCAGCAGAGGTCAAGGCTCCGGGTATAGCAATCAGCCCCAGCATTTT. It encodes CATSRGQGSGYSNQPQHF. The entire variable domain, with the rest obtained from reference TRBV15 and TRBJ1-5, is as follows: DAMVIQNPRYQVTQFGKPVTLSCSQTLNHNVMYWYQQKSSQAPKLLFHYYDKDFNNEADTPDNFQSRRPNTSFCFLDIRSPGLGDTAMYLCATSRGQGSGYSNQPQHFGDGTRLSIL.

This chain connects TRBV5-6 to TRBJ2-4, with 7 positions matching TRBD2. J gave up 5 bases and V 5 bases, and 13 bases lay outside the gene matches. The CDR3 is 16 residues long. CDR1 and CDR2 from the germline V gene are SGHDT and YYEEEE. This CDR3 is CASSSASERGQNIQYF. The CDR3 bases are TGTGCCAGCAGTTCCGCCTCCGAGCGGGGCCAAAACATTCAGTACTTC.

This chain joins TRBV19 and TRBJ1-2, with TRBD1 matching over 8 bases. Germline values: CDR1 LNHDA, CDR2 SQIVND (reference sequence). Unmatched junction bases numbered 3, after V lost 7 bases and J lost 2 bases. CDR3 length: 13 residues. The CDR3 spells CASTAGGNYGYTF. The DNA for the CDR3 is TGTGCCAGTACCGCAGGGGGCAACTATGGCTACACCTTC. Based on the CDR3 plus reference TRBV19 and TRBJ1-2, the full variable domain is DGGITQSPKYLFRKEGQNVTLSCEQNLNHDAMYWYRQDPGQGLRLIYYSQIVNDFQKGDIAEGYSVSREKKESFPLTVTSAQKNPTAFYLCASTAGGNYGYTFGSGTRLTVV.

As for this clone: The junction does not match germline at one end; this may be a read error. The rearrangement links TRBV18 to TRBJ1-2; D gene uncertain. The length of the CDR3 is 12 residues. Germline lookup yields CDR1 KGHSH and CDR2 LQKENI. The CDR3 sequence is CASSPLRAEGPF. CDR3 sequence (DNA): TGTGCCAGCTCACCCTTGAGGGCGGAGGGTCCCTTC.

This sequence joins TRBV19 and TRBJ1-3; D gene unclear. The CDR3 spans 15 residues. The germline gives CDR1 LNHDA, CDR2 SQIVND (reference sequence). Trimming left V 3 bases short and J 4 bases short, with 13 bases between. The CDR3: CASSILGAGGNTIYF. Here the CDR3 DNA reads TGTGCCAGTAGTATTTTGGGCGCAGGAGGAAACACCATATATTTT.

V and J are TRBV7-9 and TRBJ2-7; perhaps TRBD1 as D (5 bases). Germline CDR1 and CDR2: SEHNR and FQNEAQ (reference sequence). Trimming removed 6 bases from V and 7 bases from J, with 13 bases in between. The length of the CDR3 is 12 residues. CDR3 nucleotide sequence: TGTGCCAGCAGTTCAGACAGTTTGGAGCAGTACTTC. Its protein product is CASSSDSLEQYF.